Each of the 7 T cell receptor beta chains below was sequenced from the same sample in a study of Ad26.COV2.S vaccination and SARS-CoV-2 variants. Sequencing was performed with immunoSEQ multiplex PCR; in TCRdb, only in-frame clones are kept and a portion is missing. This sample has roughly 330,000 clones, with 85% to 90% found just once. Treatment here: some 20 received Ad26.COV2.S at low or high dose, single or two shots; five or six received placebo; per-sample allocation not given. Specimen acquisition occurred on day 63 following the initial vaccine or placebo injection. The sequenced sample was peripheral blood, obtained in a trial of Ad26.COV2.S vaccine versus placebo. The receptors originated from a person aged 18-60 years who received the Ad26.COV2.S COVID-19 vaccine or a placebo.

This clone was recorded only once. The chain recombines TRBV11-2 with TRBJ2-3; D is uncertain. Trimming removed 2 bases from V and 4 bases from J, with 16 bases in between. The CDR3 is 16 amino acids. Germline CDR1 and CDR2: SGHAT and FQNNGV. The CDR3 is CASSLIRSGWSDTQYF. The CDR3 DNA reads TGTGCCAGCAGCTTAATAAGGTCAGGTTGGTCAGATACGCAGTATTTT. Looking up the rest from reference TRBV11-2 and TRBJ2-3 gives the full variable domain: EAGVAQSPRYKIIEKRQSVAFWCNPISGHATLYWYQQILGQGPKLLIQFQNNGVVDDSQLPKDRFSAERLKGVDSTLKIQPAKLEDSAVYLCASSLIRSGWSDTQYFGPGTRLTVL.

The rearrangement uses TRBV30 and TRBJ1-2; the D is unclear. V was cut by 4 bases and J by 7 bases, with 13 bases left in between. The germline V gene has CDR1 GTSNPN and CDR2 SVGIG (reference sequence). CDR3 length: 12 amino acids. CDR3 DNA sequence: TGTGCCTGGACTTATGGCGTGGGTGGCTACACCTTC. This gives the protein CAWTYGVGGYTF.

The chain uses TRBV7-2 and TRBJ1-4; D is undetermined. The V and J ends lost 2 bases and 6 bases respectively, with 16 bases between them. The CDR3 is 16 residues long. Germline-derived CDR1 and CDR2 are SGHTA and FQGNSA. The CDR3 DNA follows: TGTGCCAGCAGCTTATTATCGAACGATGAAGATGAAAAACTGTTTTTT. Amino acid sequence: CASSLLSNDEDEKLFF.

The chain links TRBV4-2 to TRBJ1-2; weak D call: TRBD1 (6 bases). The V gene's germline CDR1 is LGHNA and CDR2 YNFKEQ. The CDR3 runs to 16 residues. The V end lost 5 bases, the J end lost 14 bases, and 30 bases lay between the germline ends. The CDR3 region is CASSVAFGGLPSFLTF. CDR3 coding DNA: TGTGCCAGCAGCGTGGCTTTTGGGGGGCTCCCCTCCTTCCTAACCTTC.

The chain carries TRBV6-2 or TRBV6-3 and TRBJ1-5, with TRBD1 matching over 8 bases. Germline V lookup: CDR1 MNHEY, CDR2 SVGEGT. V lost 5 bases and J lost 6; bases outside the gene matches: 9. The CDR3 length is 15 residues. The CDR3 DNA is TGTGCCAGCAGTCGCCTCCGACAGGGGAGTCAGCCCCAGCATTTT. It specifies CASSRLRQGSQPQHF.

The rearrangement uses TRBV4-3 and TRBJ2-2, with 8 bases aligning to TRBD2. The J segment lost 2 bases and the V segment lost 0 bases, leaving 5 bases of the junction unmatched. CDR1 and CDR2 (germline): LGHNA, YSLEER. The CDR3 extends over 17 amino acids. The CDR3 DNA follows: TGCGCCAGCAGCCAAGATAGTGCGGGAGGCAACACCGGGGAGCTGTTTTTT. As protein: CASSQDSAGGNTGELFF.

The chain is built from TRBV4-2 and TRBJ2-2; D is unresolved. The CDR3 consists of 16 residues. Germline-derived CDR1 and CDR2 are LGHNA and YNFKEQ. V lost 1 base and J 0 bases, leaving 9 bases between the germline ends. The DNA for the CDR3 is TGTGCCAGCAGCCAAGCACTGACTTCGAACACCGGGGAGCTGTTTTTT. Its protein product is CASSQALTSNTGELFF.